One and the same sample provided the 14 T cell receptor beta chains below, sequenced in a study of T-cell memory formation after mild COVID-19. Each CDR3 protein is one row after TCRdb ran MiXCR on the 5' RACE reads. Of 560,000 or so distinct CDR3 sequences detected, around 16% appear once; the ten largest clones hold about 8.6%. Sequencing used PBMCs or a T cell subset sorted from them (not recorded which). The receptors shown here come from an adult woman who had mild COVID-19 (a few samples of this study predate the infection). Cell type and time point are not known.

This clonotype came up many times. V gene TRBV15 combines with J gene TRBJ2-3; D not certain. V was clipped by 4 bases and J by 2 bases, with 13 bases between them. This CDR3 is built from 15 residues. Germline V lookup: CDR1 LNHNV, CDR2 YYDKDF (reference sequence). The CDR3 is CATSTRHGNTDTQYF. CDR3 sequence (DNA): TGTGCCACCAGCACTAGACACGGAAACACAGATACGCAGTATTTT.

This sequence joins TRBV3-1 and TRBJ1-5; D is possibly TRBD1 (5 bases). V was pared by 5 bases and J by 6 bases, with 14 bases between. CDR1 and CDR2 (germline): LGHDT, YNNKEL (reference sequence). The CDR3 has 14 residues. Here the CDR3 reads CASSSSTRGQPQHF. CDR3 bases: TGTGCCAGCAGCTCATCGACGAGGGGTCAGCCCCAGCATTTT.

This clonotype was observed a handful of times. J is TRBJ2-2 and V is TRBV27; 11 bases are shared with TRBD1. Germline trimming cut 6 bases from V and 0 bases from J; bases unmatched to any gene: 18. CDR1 is MNHEY and CDR2 is SMNVEV in the germline V gene (reference sequence). The CDR3 runs 21 residues. In nucleotides, the CDR3 is TGTGCCAGCAGACCTTTTCCCGGGACAGGGGGAGCGGGGGCGAACACCGGGGAGCTGTTTTTT. Its protein is CASRPFPGTGGAGANTGELFF.

This clonotype was counted between two and nine times. J is TRBJ2-1 and V is TRBV6-1; 8 nucleotides agree with TRBD2. This CDR3 contains 16 residues. Trimming at V came to 6 bases and at J to 5 bases, leaving 12 bases not matched to a gene. Germline V gene sequence: CDR1 MNHNS, CDR2 SASEGT. The CDR3 loop is CASRKLHGGADNEQFF. The CDR3 region has the DNA TGTGCCAGCAGGAAACTTCACGGGGGGGCTGACAATGAGCAGTTCTTC.

The chain recombines TRBV12-3 or TRBV12-4 with TRBJ2-1; 8 bases align to TRBD2. The CDR3 spans 15 residues. V lost 0 bases to trimming and J lost 10 bases; unmatched junction nucleotides: 8. CDR3 bases: TGTGCCAGCAGTTTAGCCCCGTATGGCGGGAGGGAGCAGTTCTTC. Amino acid sequence: CASSLAPYGGREQFF.

This clonotype was seen more than once but under ten times. The V and J genes are TRBV7-3 and TRBJ2-3; 10 bases map to TRBD2. This CDR3 has 15 residues. J gave up 4 bases and V 5 bases, and 6 bases lay outside the gene matches. CDR1 SGHTA and CDR2 FQGTGA come from the germline V gene. CDR3 sequence: CASSQGLAYADTQYF. CDR3 DNA: TGTGCCAGCAGCCAGGGACTAGCGTACGCAGATACGCAGTATTTT.

The chain carries TRBV6-5 and TRBJ1-1, with TRBD1 matching over 7 bases. CDR3 length: 17 amino acids. V shed 7 bases, J shed 4 bases, and the junction held 18 bases outside the gene matches. CDR1 is MNHEY, CDR2 SVGAGI, per germline. The CDR3 DNA sequence: TGTGCCAGCACCTTTATTTACCGACAGGGAGTGGGCACTGAAGCTTTCTTT. Translated: CASTFIYRQGVGTEAFF.

This clonotype showed up just a few times. A junction end diverges from the germline sequence, so it may reflect a read error. This chain uses TRBV20-1 with TRBJ2-3; 7 bases are a match to TRBD2. The CDR3 extends over 14 amino acids. CDR1 and CDR2 from the germline V gene are DFQATT and SNEGSKA (reference sequence). The CDR3 DNA follows: TGCAGTGATAGACCCCAGCCGGGGGGAGATACGCAGTATTTT. Translated: CSDRPQPGGDTQYF.

V gene TRBV5-6 combines with J gene TRBJ1-4; 7 nucleotides agree with TRBD1. The germline V gene has CDR1 SGHDT and CDR2 YYEEEE. The CDR3 is 14 residues long. V shed 3 bases, J shed 7 bases, and the junction held 6 bases outside the gene matches. The CDR3 nucleotides are TGTGCCAGCAGCTACGACAGGGCGGGTGAAAAACTGTTTTTT. Translated: CASSYDRAGEKLFF.

A few counts support this clonotype. This sequence joins TRBV5-1 and TRBJ1-1; the match to TRBD1 covers 10 bases. Germline CDR1 SGHRS, CDR2 YFSETQ. The CDR3 runs to 17 residues. After removal of 2 bases from V and 4 bases from J, the junction contained 11 bases not matched to a gene. CDR3 sequence: CASSFSPLDRGFTEAFF. As DNA, the CDR3 is TGCGCCAGCAGCTTTTCCCCGCTGGACAGGGGGTTCACTGAAGCTTTCTTT.

The chain recombines TRBV6-2 or TRBV6-3 with TRBJ2-2; 7 bases line up with TRBD1. V shed 0 bases and J 4 bases; nucleotides not matched to a gene: 5. The CDR3 has 16 residues. Germline V gene lookup returns CDR1 MNHEY and CDR2 SVGEGT. CDR3 coding DNA: TGTGCCAGCAGTTACTCGATCGCAGGGGGCACCGGGGAGCTGTTTTTT. This encodes CASSYSIAGGTGELFF.

This clonotype came up a few times. V usage is TRBV3-1 and J usage is TRBJ2-1; 8 bases line up with TRBD2. V shed 0 bases and J 4 bases; nucleotides not matched to a gene: 5. There are 16 residues in the CDR3. CDR1 and CDR2 (germline): LGHDT, YNNKEL (reference sequence). The DNA of the CDR3 is TGTGCCAGCAGCCAAGACGCGGGGGGTTCATACAATGAGCAGTTCTTC. It codes for CASSQDAGGSYNEQFF.

This clonotype occurred many times. The V and J genes are TRBV12-3 or TRBV12-4 and TRBJ2-7; D is undetermined. The CDR3 sequence is 11 residues long. With 3 bases removed from V and 5 bases from J, the gap between germline ends came to 5 bases. The chain's CDR3 is CASSLSNEQYF. CDR3 nucleotide sequence: TGTGCCAGCAGTTTGTCTAACGAGCAGTACTTC.

This clonotype was counted between two and nine times. The chain links TRBV4-3 to TRBJ1-1; D unresolved. V shed 4 bases and J shed 6 bases, with 12 bases lying between them. The CDR3 length is 13 residues. Germline loops: CDR1 LGHNA, CDR2 YSLEER. CDR3 coding DNA: TGCGCCAGCAGCCGTGATGTTAGAGCTGAAGCTTTCTTT. It yields the protein CASSRDVRAEAFF.